This TCR beta chain was captured in a study of cytomegalovirus exposure and HLA in healthy donors. The donors formed part of the approximately 130-subject validation cohort, distinct from the approximately 670-subject first cohort. Trimming left V 6 bases short and J 7 bases short, with 16 bases between. The germline CDR1 and CDR2 sequences are SGHRS and YFSETQ. This CDR3 spans 14 amino acids. Profiled with immunoSEQ multiplex PCR; TCRdb holds only in-frame clones, not every one. The table lists 110,000 or so clones, about 91% of them singletons. The sequence derives from a man between 18 and 35 years old in good health and CMV-seronegative. Sequencing was done on a sample of PBMCs. The chain is built from TRBV5-1 and TRBJ2-2, with a weak D call TRBD2 (6 bases). This chain's CDR3 is CASNRDLGIGELFF. CDR3 in DNA: TGCGCCAGCAACCGGGACTTAGGGATCGGGGAGCTGTTTTTT.